These 22 T cell receptor beta chains share one sample of origin, sequenced in a study of CD8+ T cells in alopecia areata. Described time point: mouse skin 3 weeks after grafting. Following extraction, RNA underwent reverse transcription to cDNA, which served as the sequencing template. The protocol was immunoSEQ multiplex PCR, while the TCRdb copy is restricted to in-frame clones and leaves out a portion. This record lists thousands of clones, none seen once only, and the top ten clones contain approximately 9.6%. Sequences were derived from skin, sampled at week 3. Receptor source: a C3H/HeJ mouse with alopecia areata. Mouse MHC haplotype: H2-k.

Remarks on this clone: Gene names refer to mouse genes. The observed sequence ends 4 residues before the CDR3 terminus, with the missing tail filled in from the germline J gene. The V gene is TRBV31, the J gene TRBJ2-5; 7 positions match TRBD2. From germline, CDR1 is GKSSPN and CDR2 SITVG. The V gene end was trimmed by 3 bases and the J gene end by 2 bases; junction bases not matched to a gene: 5. The CDR3 contains 14 residues. CDR3 protein: CAWSPGTVQDTQYF. CDR3 DNA, as far as it was read: TGTGCCTGGAGCCCCGGGACTGTCCAAGAC.

This clone has only a few counts. Mouse gene names and germline throughout. The CDR3 goes on 4 residues after the read ends, and that part is filled in from the germline J gene. J is TRBJ2-7 and V is TRBV1; 11 nucleotides line up with TRBD2. This CDR3 is 13 amino acids long. V lost 9 bases to trimming and J lost 3 bases; unmatched junction nucleotides: 4. Per germline, CDR1 NSQYPW and CDR2 LRSPGD (reference sequence). The CDR3 reads CTWSGTGGYEQYF. CDR3 bases read: TGCACCTGGAGCGGGACTGGGGGCTAT.

On this clone: The gene names given are mouse names. The read halts 4 residues ahead of the CDR3 end, with the missing end drawn from the germline J gene. The V call is TRBV13-2, the J call TRBJ2-5; 8 positions match TRBD2. CDR3 size: 15 residues. Germline trimming cut 1 base from V and 0 bases from J; bases unmatched to any gene: 1. Germline V gene sequence: CDR1 NNHNN, CDR2 SYGAGS (reference sequence). The part of the CDR3 DNA that was read is TGTGCCAGCGGTGATAACTGGGGGAACCAAGAC. Translation: CASGDNWGNQD. The entire CDR3 protein reads CASGDNWGNQDTQYF.

On this clone: The genes are named according to mouse. The read terminates 4 residues ahead of where the CDR3 ends, so the germline J gene completes it. The chain carries TRBV13-3 and TRBJ2-7, with 14 bases aligning to TRBD2. In germline, CDR1 is NNHDY, CDR2 SYVADS. The CDR3 runs 15 residues. The CDR3 bases that were read are TGTGCCAGCAGTGGACCGGGACTGGGGGGGCAT. It is translated as CASSGPGLGGH. The entire CDR3 protein is CASSGPGLGGHEQYF.

By its share, this clone is medium-sized (0.01 to 0.1%). Gene names and germline refer to mouse. With the read ending 4 residues before the CDR3 end, the germline J gene is used to fill in that end. The J gene is TRBJ1-1, the V gene TRBV13-3; 8 positions match TRBD1. The CDR3 has 14 residues. V was clipped by 3 bases and J by 0 bases; unmatched bases: 1. Germline V gene lookup returns CDR1 NNHDY and CDR2 SYVADS. This CDR3 is CASSVGQANTEVFF. The covered CDR3 bases are TGTGCCAGCAGTGTGGGACAGGCAAACACA.

By share, this clone ranks as medium-sized. Gene names and germline refer to mouse. The observed sequence ends 4 residues before the CDR3 terminus, with the missing tail filled in from the germline J gene. The chain is built from TRBV13-1 and TRBJ2-3; 9 bases align to TRBD1. The germline V gene has CDR1 NSHNY and CDR2 SYGAGN. After removal of 3 bases from V and 1 base from J, the junction contained 6 bases not matched to a gene. The CDR3 is 16 amino acids. CDR3 amino acids: CASSGGQGEGAETLYF. Incomplete CDR3 DNA: TGTGCCAGCAGTGGGGGACAGGGTGAGGGTGCAGAA.

By frequency in the sample, this clone is large. The gene names given are mouse names. The read gets to within 4 residues of the CDR3 end, and the germline J gene fills in the rest. The chain employs TRBV1 and TRBJ2-1, with TRBD1 identical over 8 bases. The CDR3 sequence is 15 residues long. V lost 2 bases, J lost 3 bases, and 3 bases stayed unmatched. CDR1 is NSQYPW and CDR2 is LRSPGD in the germline V gene (reference sequence). The sequenced part of the CDR3 DNA is TGCACCTGCAGTGCACAGACAGGGGCCTATGCT. Translating it yields CTCSAQTGAYA. In full, the CDR3 reads CTCSAQTGAYAEQFF.

The sample holds many counts of this clone. These gene names are mouse names. The DNA ends 4 residues before the CDR3 does, and the rest of the CDR3 is filled in from the germline J gene. The genes are TRBV5 and TRBJ2-5; D possibly corresponds to TRBD1 (5 bases). Germline V gene data show CDR1 as LGHNA and CDR2 as YNLKQL (reference sequence). The CDR3 consists of 13 residues. V lost 2 bases and J lost 2, with 5 bases in between. The CDR3 protein is CASSQTGQDTQYF. The CDR3 DNA, read in part, is TGTGCCAGCAGCCAAACAGGCCAAGAC.

Remarks on this clone: Gene names denote mouse genes. The read stops 4 residues short of the end of the CDR3; the missing end is completed from the germline J gene. The chain is built from TRBV31 and TRBJ1-2; 7 nucleotides align to TRBD1. This CDR3 contains 14 residues. V dropped 1 base and J dropped 0; count of bases not matched to a gene: 2. Germline V gives CDR1 GKSSPN, CDR2 SITVG. CDR3 amino acids: CAWSRDSSNSDYTF. The CDR3 DNA, read in part, is TGTGCCTGGAGTCGGGACAGCTCAAACTCC.

For this clone: Each gene name is a mouse one. Coverage ceases 4 residues before the CDR3 finishes, and the germline J gene fills in the end. The chain carries TRBV13-1 and TRBJ2-2; D unresolved. CDR3 length: 15 residues. The germline gives CDR1 NSHNY, CDR2 SYGAGN. V was pared by 0 bases and J by 1 base, with 7 bases between. This CDR3 reads CASSDALENTGQLYF. The sequenced part of the CDR3 DNA is TGTGCCAGCAGTGATGCCCTGGAAAACACCGGG.

This clone was counted between two and nine times. Mouse gene names and germline throughout. The read ends 4 residues shy of where the CDR3 ends; the end is completed using the germline J gene. The V call is TRBV31, the J call TRBJ2-5, with TRBD2 matching 9 bases. CDR3 length equals 14 residues. Germline CDR1 GKSSPN, CDR2 SITVG. Trimming cost V 0 bases and J 2 bases; bases outside gene matches: 0. The CDR3: CAWSLLGGQDTQYF. The sequenced CDR3 bases are TGTGCCTGGAGTCTACTGGGGGGCCAAGAC.

The table lists this clone with many counts. Genes and germline are mouse. The CDR3 end lies 4 residues beyond the end of the read and is filled in from the germline J gene. The chain employs TRBV13-3 and TRBJ2-7, with 9 nucleotides matching TRBD2. Germline CDR1 NNHDY, CDR2 SYVADS. This CDR3 has 14 residues. Incomplete CDR3 DNA: TGTGCCAGCAGTGATTACGGACTGGGGTAT. Translation gives CASSDYGLGY. The entire CDR3 protein is CASSDYGLGYEQYF.

For this clone: Each gene name is a mouse one. The read halts 4 residues ahead of the CDR3 end, with the missing end drawn from the germline J gene. The J gene is TRBJ2-5, the V gene TRBV4; 8 bases align to TRBD2. Germline V gene data show CDR1 as LGHDT and CDR2 as YNNKQL (reference sequence). Trimming at V came to 3 bases and at J to 0 bases, leaving 8 bases not matched to a gene. The CDR3 is 17 amino acids. The sequenced part of the CDR3 DNA is TGTGCCAGCAGCTATTTTGGACTGGGACTTAACCAAGAC. Amino acids: CASSYFGLGLNQD. The whole CDR3 region reads CASSYFGLGLNQDTQYF.

By its share, this clone is medium-sized. Germline and genes: mouse. The missing CDR3 end, 4 residues past where the read stops, is filled in from the germline J gene. The chain carries TRBV17 and TRBJ2-1, with TRBD1 identical over 7 bases. After removal of 1 base from V and 0 bases from J, the junction contained 3 bases not matched to a gene. The CDR3 has 16 amino acids. Germline CDR1 and CDR2: MNHDT and YYDKIL. The CDR3 DNA, read in part, is TGTGCTAGCAGTAGAGGACAGGGTTCTAACTATGCT. Translated, it gives CASSRGQGSNYA. The whole CDR3 protein is CASSRGQGSNYAEQFF.

Relative to its sample, this clone is medium-sized (0.01 to 0.1%). Genes and germline come from the mouse. The read terminates 4 residues ahead of where the CDR3 ends, so the germline J gene completes it. This chain uses TRBV19 with TRBJ1-2; 7 nucleotides match TRBD1. The CDR3 covers 15 residues. Trimming cost V 4 bases and J 0 bases; bases outside gene matches: 6. The germline gives CDR1 FNHDT, CDR2 SITEND (reference sequence). Incomplete CDR3 DNA: TGTGCCAGCAGTTCTCGACAGGGTGCAAACTCC. Protein sequence: CASSSRQGANS. The full CDR3 sequence reads CASSSRQGANSDYTF.

This clone was recorded many times. Each gene name is a mouse one. The sequenced fragment ends 4 residues before the CDR3 boundary, so the rest is inferred from the germline J gene. This chain links TRBV29 with TRBJ2-7; 9 positions agree with TRBD2. The V and J ends lost 5 bases and 1 base, in that order; junction bases with no gene match: 3. CDR3 size: 14 residues. CDR1 and CDR2 from the germline V gene are MSHET and SYDVDS. The CDR3 DNA, read in part, is TGTGCTAGCAGTCAGACTGGGGGTTCCTAT. Protein: CASSQTGGSY. The full CDR3 is CASSQTGGSYEQYF.

This clone was recorded many times. The gene symbols are mouse symbols. The read terminates 4 residues before the CDR3 end, so the remaining end is supplied by the germline J gene. The V call is TRBV13-3, the J call TRBJ2-7, with 10 positions matching TRBD2. V shed 3 bases, J shed 0 bases, and the junction held 6 bases outside the gene matches. The CDR3 covers 16 residues. Germline V gene lookup returns CDR1 NNHDY and CDR2 SYVADS. The CDR3 is CASSGTGGPSSYEQYF. Incomplete CDR3 DNA: TGTGCCAGCAGTGGGACTGGGGGCCCTAGCTCCTAT.

Judged by abundance, this clone is medium-sized. These gene names are mouse names. With the read ending 4 residues before the CDR3 end, the germline J gene is used to fill in that end. This chain joins TRBV19 and TRBJ2-1, with TRBD2 matching over 8 bases. Germline trimming cut 0 bases from V and 4 bases from J; bases unmatched to any gene: 0. The CDR3 loop spans 14 amino acids. Germline V CDR1 and CDR2: FNHDT, SITEND (reference sequence). Incomplete CDR3 DNA: TGTGCCAGCAGTATAGTGGGGGGGTATGCT. This encodes CASSIVGGYA. The CDR3 in its entirety is CASSIVGGYAEQFF.

This clone has ten or more counts. Gene names and germline match the mouse. Read data end 4 residues before the CDR3 end; the end is taken from the germline J gene. The chain uses TRBV5 and TRBJ2-5; 9 nucleotides line up with TRBD2. The CDR3 is made up of 16 amino acids. Germline values: CDR1 LGHNA, CDR2 YNLKQL (reference sequence). The junction had 1 base not matched to a gene; V was cut back by 0 bases and J by 0 bases. The DNA read from the CDR3 is TGTGCCAGCAGCCAAGATGGGGGGGCAAACCAAGAC. As protein: CASSQDGGANQD. The full CDR3 reads CASSQDGGANQDTQYF.

This clone is labeled as medium-sized. Gene names are the mouse ones. The sequenced fragment ends 4 residues before the CDR3 boundary, so the rest is inferred from the germline J gene. The chain is built from TRBV5 and TRBJ2-3; 10 bases are a match to TRBD2. V dropped 4 bases and J dropped 4; count of bases not matched to a gene: 2. CDR1 is LGHNA, CDR2 YNLKQL, per germline (reference sequence). This CDR3 is 14 amino acids long. The covered CDR3 bases are TGTGCCAGCAGCCCTGGGGGGGCATCAGAA. This translates into CASSPGGASE. The entire CDR3 sequence reads CASSPGGASETLYF.

Judged by abundance, this clone is medium-sized. Each gene name is a mouse one. From the germline J gene comes the end of the CDR3, since the read stops 4 residues before it. The V call is TRBV16, the J call TRBJ2-5; D possibly corresponds to TRBD1 (6 bases). This CDR3 is built from 14 residues. Germline loops: CDR1 SGHSA, CDR2 FRNQAP. Trimming pared 5 bases from V and 1 base from J, leaving 10 bases between. Partial CDR3 DNA: TGTGCAAGCAGCCGTGGGACACACCAAGAC. It is translated as CASSRGTHQD. The whole CDR3 reads CASSRGTHQDTQYF.

This clone was counted ten times or more. Genes and germline are mouse. The read comes to an end 4 residues before the CDR3 does, leaving the germline J gene to fill in the end. The J gene is TRBJ2-2, the V gene TRBV19; TRBD1 agrees at 9 bases. With 4 bases clipped from V and 1 base from J, the junction kept 2 bases outside the gene matches. CDR1 and CDR2 (germline): FNHDT, SITEND (reference sequence). The CDR3 length is 15 residues. This CDR3 reads CASSPGQGNTGQLYF. CDR3 DNA (partial): TGTGCCAGCAGTCCGGGACAGGGAAACACCGGG.